Listed below are T cell receptor beta chains from one sample, sequenced in a study of blood T cell repertoires in COVID-19. Sequenced by immunoSEQ multiplex PCR; TCRdb stores in-frame clones only, minus some. The data show around 95,000 clones, around four fifths seen once. The sequenced sample was peripheral blood. The receptor source for this set is a man aged 50 to 60 with active or convalescent COVID-19. Each CDR3 is given with its conserved first and last residue. The D gene is left open where the match is weak. Clone size appears in some rows only: once, few, many, or a class for an expanded clone.

CDR3nt	CDR3aa	d_gene	v_gene	j_gene	abundance
TGTGCCAGCAGCCCAGGGACAGGGGGCGAGAATGAGCAGTTCTTC	CASSPGTGGENEQFF	TRBD1	TRBV5-8	TRBJ2-1	once
TGTGCCAGCAACCGGAGGCAGCGTACTGGAAACACCATATATTTT	CASNRRQRTGNTIYF	.	TRBV6-5	TRBJ1-3	few
TGTGCCAGCATCAGAGGACATTTCTCTGGAAACACCATATATTTT	CASIRGHFSGNTIYF	.	TRBV6-5	TRBJ1-3	.
TGTGCCAGCAGCGTTTCCGGACAGGGGAAGGACTACGAGCAGTACTTC	CASSVSGQGKDYEQYF	TRBD1	TRBV9	TRBJ2-7	few
TGTGCCTGGAGTGTAGGATACCTAGCGGGGGAGCAGTACTTC	CAWSVGYLAGEQYF	TRBD2	TRBV30	TRBJ2-7	.
TGTGCCAGCAGTTTGGACAGACTAGCGGCCTCCTACGAGCAGTACTTC	CASSLDRLAASYEQYF	TRBD2	TRBV6-5	TRBJ2-7	.
TGTGCCAGCAGGCCGACAGGGTACAATGAGCAGTTCTTC	CASRPTGYNEQFF	TRBD1	TRBV12-3/TRBV12-4	TRBJ2-1	.
TGTGCCAGCAGCTCTCCGGGACAGGACCATACCGATCAGCCCCAGCATTTT	CASSSPGQDHTDQPQHF	TRBD1	TRBV7-2	TRBJ1-5	.
TGTGCCAGCAGTTTAGACAGGGGGCTCACTGAAGCTTTCTTT	CASSLDRGLTEAFF	TRBD1	TRBV28	TRBJ1-1	.
TGTGCCAGTAGCTCGGTTCTAGCGGGAGGCTCCTACGAGCAGTACTTC	CASSSVLAGGSYEQYF	TRBD2	TRBV19	TRBJ2-7	.
TGTGCCAGCAGCCAGAACCGGAATGAGCAGTTCTTC	CASSQNRNEQFF	.	TRBV14	TRBJ2-1	.
TGCGCCAGCAGCTTGGCTCTAGCGGGAGTGGGCGAGCAGTACTTC	CASSLALAGVGEQYF	TRBD2	TRBV5-1	TRBJ2-7	.
TGTGCCAGCAGCTTGACCGGGACTAGCGGGGGCACCGGGGAGCTGTTTTTT	CASSLTGTSGGTGELFF	TRBD2	TRBV5-5	TRBJ2-2	few
TGTGCCAGCTCACCTCCGGGACTCAGCTATACGGTTGAGCAGTTCTTC	CASSPPGLSYTVEQFF	.	TRBV18	TRBJ2-1	.
TGTGCCAGCAGTTACCACGACAGGGGGGAGACCCAGTACTTC	CASSYHDRGETQYF	TRBD1	TRBV6-5	TRBJ2-5	.
TGTGCCAGCAGCCAAGATACAGGGGGCATGGCCGGGGAGCTGTTTTTT	CASSQDTGGMAGELFF	TRBD1	TRBV4-2	TRBJ2-2	.
TGTGCCAGCAGTGAATTCAGGGCCGGGAACACTGAAGCTTTCTTT	CASSEFRAGNTEAFF	.	TRBV2	TRBJ1-1	few
TGCAGCGTCGCCAAGGGGACAGGGGGAAACACCATATATTTT	CSVAKGTGGNTIYF	TRBD1	TRBV29-1	TRBJ1-3	.
TGCGCCAGCAGCCCCCCTGGGACAGCCTACGCGGATACGCAGTATTTT	CASSPPGTAYADTQYF	TRBD1	TRBV5-1	TRBJ2-3	.
TGTGCCAGCAGCTACGAGGGACTCGGAAACACCATATATTTT	CASSYEGLGNTIYF	.	TRBV11-3	TRBJ1-3	.
TGTGCCAGCAGCTTAGGGGGCGCTCCTGGAACCACTGAAGCTTTCTTT	CASSLGGAPGTTEAFF	TRBD1	TRBV5-6	TRBJ1-1	.
TGTGCCTGGATCAAGCGGGGCACAGATACGCAGTATTTT	CAWIKRGTDTQYF	.	TRBV30	TRBJ2-3	once
TGTGCCAGCAGCTTAGGGGCCCTTAATGAGCAGTTCTTC	CASSLGALNEQFF	.	TRBV11-2	TRBJ2-1	.
TGTGCCAGCAGCTTGGCGGGCCAGGGGCAACGAAACACCATATATTTT	CASSLAGQGQRNTIYF	.	TRBV5-4	TRBJ1-3	.
TGTGCCAGCGGCAAGTGGGAGGGACGGCCTGAAGCTTTCTTT	CASGKWEGRPEAFF	.	TRBV7-9	TRBJ1-1	once
TGTGCCAGCAGTTCAGTCGATGGCTACACCTTC	CASSSVDGYTF	.	TRBV28	TRBJ1-2	.
TGTGCCAGCAGTTTGCGAGGGAATGAAAAACTGTTTTTT	CASSLRGNEKLFF	.	TRBV12-3/TRBV12-4	TRBJ1-4	.
TGCAGTGCTAGGAGGCTGCATGAGCAGTTCTTC	CSARRLHEQFF	.	TRBV20-1	TRBJ2-1	.